This note documents a single TCR beta chain sequence. These data come from a study of control samples from healthy donors and cancer patients. CDR3 length: 16 residues. Sequencing was performed with immunoSEQ multiplex PCR; in TCRdb, only in-frame clones are kept and a portion is missing. The sample has fewer than 200,000 clones, 88% seen once. The rearrangement uses TRBV1 and TRBJ2-2; the DNA was not used to check the table's D call, TRBD2. TRBV1 is a documented pseudogene. The clonotype was recovered from a woman between 25 and 40 years old in good health. The sample was blood. The CDR3 nucleotides read TGCACCAGCAGCCCCAAAGCGGGAGTGCGAACCGGGGAGCTGTTTTTT. Its translation is CTSSPKAGVRTGELFF.